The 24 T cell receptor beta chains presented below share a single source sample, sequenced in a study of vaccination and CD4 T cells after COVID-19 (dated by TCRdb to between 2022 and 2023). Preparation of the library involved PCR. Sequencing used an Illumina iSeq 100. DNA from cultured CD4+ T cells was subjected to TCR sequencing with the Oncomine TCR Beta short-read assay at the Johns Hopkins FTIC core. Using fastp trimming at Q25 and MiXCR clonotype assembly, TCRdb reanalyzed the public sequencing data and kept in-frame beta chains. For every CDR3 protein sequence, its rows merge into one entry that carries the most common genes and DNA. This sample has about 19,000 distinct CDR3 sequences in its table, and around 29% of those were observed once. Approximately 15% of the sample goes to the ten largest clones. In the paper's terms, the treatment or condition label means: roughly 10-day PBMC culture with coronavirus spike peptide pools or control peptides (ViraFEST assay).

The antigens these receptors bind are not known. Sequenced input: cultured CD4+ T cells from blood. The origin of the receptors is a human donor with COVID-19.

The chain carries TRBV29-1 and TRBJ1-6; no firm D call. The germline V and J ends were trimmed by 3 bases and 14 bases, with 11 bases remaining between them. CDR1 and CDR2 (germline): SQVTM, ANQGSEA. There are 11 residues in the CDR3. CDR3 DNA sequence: TGCAGCGTTGATTCCGAAGGAACCCTCCACTTT. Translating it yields CSVDSEGTLHF.

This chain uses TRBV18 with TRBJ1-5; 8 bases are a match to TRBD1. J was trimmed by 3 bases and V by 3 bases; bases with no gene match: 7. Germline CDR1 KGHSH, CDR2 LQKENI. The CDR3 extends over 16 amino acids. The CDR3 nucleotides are TGTGCCAGCTCACCGAGGGACAGGTTATTCAATCAGCCCCAGCATTTT. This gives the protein CASSPRDRLFNQPQHF.

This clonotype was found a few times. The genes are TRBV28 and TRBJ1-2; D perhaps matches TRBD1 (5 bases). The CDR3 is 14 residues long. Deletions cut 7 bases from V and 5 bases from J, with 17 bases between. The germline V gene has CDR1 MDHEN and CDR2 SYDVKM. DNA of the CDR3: TGTGCCAGCAACGGTGAGACAGCGGCTTATGGCTACACCTTC. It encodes CASNGETAAYGYTF.

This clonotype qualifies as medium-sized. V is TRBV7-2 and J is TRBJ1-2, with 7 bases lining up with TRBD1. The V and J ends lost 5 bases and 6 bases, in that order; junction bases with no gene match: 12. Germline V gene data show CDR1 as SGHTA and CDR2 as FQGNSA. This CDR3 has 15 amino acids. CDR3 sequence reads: CASSKRGQTGHGYTF. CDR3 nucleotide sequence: TGTGCCAGCAGCAAGAGGGGGCAGACCGGGCATGGCTACACCTTC.

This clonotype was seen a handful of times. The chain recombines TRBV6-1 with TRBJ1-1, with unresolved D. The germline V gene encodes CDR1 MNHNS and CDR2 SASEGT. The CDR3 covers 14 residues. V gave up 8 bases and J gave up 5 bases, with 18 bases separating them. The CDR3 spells CASRGSIEWTEAFF. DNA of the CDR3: TGTGCCAGCCGGGGAAGCATAGAATGGACTGAAGCTTTCTTT.

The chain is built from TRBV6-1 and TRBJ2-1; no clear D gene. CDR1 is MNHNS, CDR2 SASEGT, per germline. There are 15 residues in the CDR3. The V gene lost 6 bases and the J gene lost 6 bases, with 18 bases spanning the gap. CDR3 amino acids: CASSPRTLALNEQFF. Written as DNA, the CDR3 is TGTGCCAGCAGCCCCCGTACCCTTGCCCTCAATGAGCAGTTCTTC.

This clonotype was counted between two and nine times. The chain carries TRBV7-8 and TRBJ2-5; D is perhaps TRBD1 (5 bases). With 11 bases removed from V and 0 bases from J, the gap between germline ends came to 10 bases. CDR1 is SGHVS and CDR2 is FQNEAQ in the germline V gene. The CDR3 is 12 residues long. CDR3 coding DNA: TGTGCCGACAGCGCGAACCAAGAGACCCAGTACTTC. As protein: CADSANQETQYF.

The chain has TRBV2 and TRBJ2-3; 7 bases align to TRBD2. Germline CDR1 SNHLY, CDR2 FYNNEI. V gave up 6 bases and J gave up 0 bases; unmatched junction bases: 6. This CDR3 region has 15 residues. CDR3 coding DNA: TGTGCCAGCAGCGCCGAGCGGGGAAGCACAGATACGCAGTATTTT. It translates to CASSAERGSTDTQYF.

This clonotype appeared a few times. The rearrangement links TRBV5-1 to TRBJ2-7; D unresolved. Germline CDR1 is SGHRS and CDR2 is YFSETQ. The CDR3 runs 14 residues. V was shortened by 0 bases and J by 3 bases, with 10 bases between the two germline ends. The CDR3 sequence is CASSLGAPLYEQYF. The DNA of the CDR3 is TGCGCCAGCAGCTTGGGGGCTCCCCTCTACGAGCAGTACTTC. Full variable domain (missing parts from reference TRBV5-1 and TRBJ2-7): KAGVTQTPRYLIKTRGQQVTLSCSPISGHRSVSWYQQTPGQGLQFLFEYFSETQRNKGNFPGRFSGRQFSNSRSEMNVSTLELGDSALYLCASSLGAPLYEQYFGPGTRLTVT.

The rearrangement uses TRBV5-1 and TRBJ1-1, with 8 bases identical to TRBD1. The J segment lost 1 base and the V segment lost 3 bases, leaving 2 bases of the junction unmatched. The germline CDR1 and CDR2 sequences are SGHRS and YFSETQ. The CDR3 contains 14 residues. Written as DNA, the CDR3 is TGCGCCAGCAGCTCACAGGGGGGGAACACTGAAGCTTTCTTT. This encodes CASSSQGGNTEAFF.

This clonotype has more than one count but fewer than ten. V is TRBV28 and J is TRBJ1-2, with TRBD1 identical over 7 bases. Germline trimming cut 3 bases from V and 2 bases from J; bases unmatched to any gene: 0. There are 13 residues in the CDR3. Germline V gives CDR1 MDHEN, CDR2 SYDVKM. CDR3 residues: CASSLDRNYGYTF. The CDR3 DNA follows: TGTGCCAGCAGTTTGGACAGGAACTATGGCTACACCTTC.

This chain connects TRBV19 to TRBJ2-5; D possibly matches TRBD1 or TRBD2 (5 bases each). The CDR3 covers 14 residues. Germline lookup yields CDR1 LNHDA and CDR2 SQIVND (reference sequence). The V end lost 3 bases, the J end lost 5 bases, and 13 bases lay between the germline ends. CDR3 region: CASSIPGWGETQYF. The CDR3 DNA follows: TGTGCCAGTAGTATCCCGGGATGGGGGGAGACCCAGTACTTC.

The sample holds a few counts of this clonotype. CDR3 protein: CASSTGIKPLHF. The CDR3, as DNA: TGTGCCAGCAGTACAGGCATCAAACCCCTCCACTTT. The genes are TRBV28 and TRBJ1-6, with D perhaps matching TRBD1 (5 bases). The V end lost 5 bases, the J end lost 12 bases, and 11 bases lay between the germline ends. The CDR3 spans 12 residues. In germline, CDR1 is MDHEN, CDR2 SYDVKM.

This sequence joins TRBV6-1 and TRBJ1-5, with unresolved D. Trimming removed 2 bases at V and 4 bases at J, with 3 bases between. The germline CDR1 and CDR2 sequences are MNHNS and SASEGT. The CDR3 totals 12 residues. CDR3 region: CASSELNQPQHF. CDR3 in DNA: TGTGCCAGCAGTGAATTGAATCAGCCCCAGCATTTT.

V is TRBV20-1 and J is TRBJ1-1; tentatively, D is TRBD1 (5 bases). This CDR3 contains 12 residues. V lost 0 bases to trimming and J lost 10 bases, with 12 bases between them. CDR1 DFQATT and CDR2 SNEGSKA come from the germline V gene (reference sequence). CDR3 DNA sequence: TGCAGTGCTAGAGATCCGGGGCGGGGAGCTTTCTTT. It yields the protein CSARDPGRGAFF.

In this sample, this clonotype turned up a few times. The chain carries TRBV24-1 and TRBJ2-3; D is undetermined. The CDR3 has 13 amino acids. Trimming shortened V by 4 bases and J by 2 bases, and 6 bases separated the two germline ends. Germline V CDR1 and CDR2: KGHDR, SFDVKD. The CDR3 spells CATSESPTDTQYF. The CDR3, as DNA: TGTGCCACCAGTGAGTCGCCCACAGATACGCAGTATTTT.

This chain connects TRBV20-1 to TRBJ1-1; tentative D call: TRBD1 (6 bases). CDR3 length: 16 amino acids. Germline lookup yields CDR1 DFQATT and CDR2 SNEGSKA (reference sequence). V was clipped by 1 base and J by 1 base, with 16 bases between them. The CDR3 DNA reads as TGCAGTGCTAGAGGGGGGGCCACAGCAGCGAACACTGAAGCTTTCTTT. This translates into CSARGGATAANTEAFF.

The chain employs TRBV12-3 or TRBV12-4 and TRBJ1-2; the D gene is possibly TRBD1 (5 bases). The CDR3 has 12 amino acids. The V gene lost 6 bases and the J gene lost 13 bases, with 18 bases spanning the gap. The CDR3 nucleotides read TGTGCCAGCAGCCCGATGGGGGGTCGCTGCACCTTC. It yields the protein CASSPMGGRCTF.

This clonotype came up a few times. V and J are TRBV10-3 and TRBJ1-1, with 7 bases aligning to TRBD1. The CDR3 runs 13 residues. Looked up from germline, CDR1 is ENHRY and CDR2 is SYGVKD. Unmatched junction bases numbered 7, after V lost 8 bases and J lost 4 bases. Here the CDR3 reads CAIYAGGSTEAFF. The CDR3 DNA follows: TGTGCCATCTACGCAGGGGGAAGCACTGAAGCTTTCTTT.

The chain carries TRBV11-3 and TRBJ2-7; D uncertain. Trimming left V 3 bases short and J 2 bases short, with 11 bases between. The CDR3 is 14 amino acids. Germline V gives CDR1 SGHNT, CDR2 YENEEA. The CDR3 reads CASSLTTNTYEQYF. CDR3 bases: TGTGCCAGCAGCTTGACCACCAACACCTACGAGCAGTACTTC.

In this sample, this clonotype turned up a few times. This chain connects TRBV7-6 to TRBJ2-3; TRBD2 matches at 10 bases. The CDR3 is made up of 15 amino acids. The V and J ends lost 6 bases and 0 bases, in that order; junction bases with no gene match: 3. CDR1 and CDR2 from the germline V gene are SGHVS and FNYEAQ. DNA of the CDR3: TGTGCCAGCAGGCCTAGCGGGGGAAGCACAGATACGCAGTATTTT. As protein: CASRPSGGSTDTQYF.

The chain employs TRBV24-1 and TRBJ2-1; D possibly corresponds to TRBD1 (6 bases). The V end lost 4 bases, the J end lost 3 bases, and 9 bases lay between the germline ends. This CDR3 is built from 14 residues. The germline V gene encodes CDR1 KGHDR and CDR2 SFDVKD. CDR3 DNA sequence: TGTGCCACCAGTGAATCGGACAGCTACAATGAGCAGTTCTTC. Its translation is CATSESDSYNEQFF.

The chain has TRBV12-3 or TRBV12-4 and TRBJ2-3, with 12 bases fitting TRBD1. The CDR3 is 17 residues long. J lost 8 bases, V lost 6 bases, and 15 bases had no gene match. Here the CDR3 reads CASRRGGRDRGHGTQYF. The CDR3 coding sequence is TGTGCCAGCAGAAGAGGAGGCCGGGACAGGGGGCATGGTACGCAGTATTTT.

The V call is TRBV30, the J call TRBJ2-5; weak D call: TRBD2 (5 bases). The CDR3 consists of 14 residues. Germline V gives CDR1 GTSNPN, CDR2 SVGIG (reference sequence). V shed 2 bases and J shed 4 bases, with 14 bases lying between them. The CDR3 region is CAWSSSQGGETQYF. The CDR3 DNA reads TGTGCCTGGAGTAGTAGTCAAGGAGGAGAGACCCAGTACTTC.